Shown below are 16 T cell receptor beta chains from a single sample sequenced in a study of T cell changes during pregnancy in multiple sclerosis. The method was immunoSEQ multiplex PCR; TCRdb's version includes in-frame clones alone and lacks a portion of them. Among around 38,000 clones, around 90% were seen once, and the ten largest hold approximately 5%. The sequencing used CD8+ T cells from peripheral blood mononuclear cells, collected in the third trimester of pregnancy. These receptors were collected from a female donor with multiple sclerosis, enrolled in a pregnancy study.

In its sample, this clone ranks as medium-sized. The chain recombines TRBV11-2 with TRBJ2-1, with 10 bases aligning to TRBD2. From germline, CDR1 is SGHAT and CDR2 FQNNGV. The CDR3 has 15 residues. Trimming removed 3 bases from V and 6 bases from J; junction bases left unmatched: 5. The CDR3 DNA follows: TGTGCCAGCAGCTTCGGGACTAGCGACGTCAATGAGCAGTTCTTC. Amino acids: CASSFGTSDVNEQFF.

This chain connects TRBV5-4 to TRBJ1-1; D unresolved. Deletions cut 4 bases from V and 11 bases from J, with 12 bases between. The CDR3 extends over 11 amino acids. Germline-derived CDR1 and CDR2 are SGHNT and YYREEE (reference sequence). The CDR3 DNA sequence: TGTGCCAGCAGCGACGTGAGGGAGGCTTTCTTT. Its translation: CASSDVREAFF.

The rearrangement joins TRBV28 to TRBJ2-1, with D tentatively TRBD2 (5 bases). The germline CDR1 and CDR2 sequences are MDHEN and SYDVKM. The CDR3 is 13 amino acids. The ends were cut back, 7 bases at V and 8 bases at J, with 15 bases in the middle. The CDR3 DNA is TGTGCCAGCACAACTGTCGACGGGGATGAGCAGTTCTTC. Protein: CASTTVDGDEQFF.

This chain uses TRBV27 with TRBJ2-3, with TRBD2 matching 8 bases. V lost 10 bases to trimming and J lost 3 bases; unmatched junction nucleotides: 9. The CDR3 has 14 residues. Germline V gene sequence: CDR1 MNHEY, CDR2 SMNVEV (reference sequence). DNA for the CDR3: TGTGCCAACATGGTTACGGGGGGGACAGATACGCAGTATTTT. Translation: CANMVTGGTDTQYF.

This chain joins TRBV7-8 and TRBJ2-1; TRBD2 aligns across 11 bases. The germline gives CDR1 SGHVS, CDR2 FQNEAQ. The CDR3 has 15 residues. The J segment lost 6 bases and the V segment lost 5 bases, leaving 6 bases of the junction unmatched. As DNA, the CDR3 is TGTGCCAGCAGCGTACTAGCGGGGGCCCTCAATGAGCAGTTCTTC. As protein: CASSVLAGALNEQFF.

The chain joins TRBV7-9 to TRBJ2-3, with 7 bases lining up with TRBD2. This CDR3 contains 18 residues. V lost 2 bases and J lost 1; bases outside the gene matches: 12. The germline gives CDR1 SEHNR, CDR2 FQNEAQ (reference sequence). CDR3 sequence: CASSLYGRRERGTDTQYF. CDR3 DNA: TGTGCCAGCAGCTTATACGGTCGGCGGGAGAGGGGCACAGATACGCAGTATTTT.

The chain has TRBV13 and TRBJ2-3; 11 nucleotides agree with TRBD2. Germline lookup yields CDR1 PRHDT and CDR2 FYEKMQ (reference sequence). V lost 3 bases and J lost 6; bases outside the gene matches: 11. This CDR3 has 17 residues. CDR3 region: CASSFIGTSGSLDTQYF. The DNA of the CDR3 is TGTGCCAGCAGCTTCATTGGAACTAGCGGGAGTTTGGATACGCAGTATTTT.

This clone was observed a handful of times. This sequence joins TRBV9 and TRBJ1-1, with 9 bases aligning to TRBD1. This CDR3 is built from 14 residues. CDR1 SGDLS and CDR2 YYNGEE come from the germline V gene. V gave up 0 bases and J gave up 4 bases; unmatched junction bases: 1. The CDR3 nucleotides are TGTGCCAGCAGCGTAGGGGACAGGGCCACTGAAGCTTTCTTT. It yields the protein CASSVGDRATEAFF.

This chain connects TRBV5-5 to TRBJ2-7, with TRBD2 as a possible D gene (6 bases). Germline CDR1 and CDR2: SGHKS and YYEKEE (reference sequence). The CDR3 is made up of 15 amino acids. Between the trimmed V and J ends, which lost 3 bases and 1 base, there was a span of 14 bases. DNA for the CDR3: TGTGCCAGCAGCTACGCGAGCGGGTTTTCCTACGAGCAGTACTTC. Protein sequence: CASSYASGFSYEQYF. The whole variable domain, remainder taken from reference TRBV5-5 and TRBJ2-7, is DAGVTQSPTHLIKTRGQQVTLRCSPISGHKSVSWYQQVLGQGPQFIFQYYEKEERGRGNFPDRFSARQFPNYSSELNVNALLLGDSALYLCASSYASGFSYEQYFGPGTRLTVT.

About this clone: One end of the junction does not line up with germline, which may come from a read error. The genes are TRBV5-4 and TRBJ2-7, with TRBD2 matching 11 bases. From germline, CDR1 is SGHNT and CDR2 YYREEE (reference sequence). The CDR3 contains 17 residues. CDR3 DNA: TGTGCCAGCAGCTCTAAACCACTAGCGGGAGTTCGACAGGCCCGTGACTTC. It is translated as CASSSKPLAGVRQARDF.

The chain carries TRBV9 and TRBJ2-3, with 10 bases identical to TRBD1. The germline CDR1 and CDR2 sequences are SGDLS and YYNGEE. CDR3 length: 19 residues. Trimming took 4 bases from V and 3 from J; bases not matched to a gene: 17. The CDR3 DNA sequence: TGTGCCAGCAGCTCGAATCCGGGACAGGGGAGGAAATTTACAGATACGCAGTATTTT. Amino acids: CASSSNPGQGRKFTDTQYF.

The gene calls are TRBV4-3 and TRBJ2-7; 7 nucleotides agree with TRBD2. This CDR3 region has 16 residues. With V trimmed by 0 bases and J by 3 bases, 8 bases remained unmatched. CDR1 is LGHNA and CDR2 is YSLEER in the germline V gene. DNA for the CDR3: TGCGCCAGCAGCCAAGATCTGGCGGGAGATTTCTACGAGCAGTACTTC. This gives the protein CASSQDLAGDFYEQYF.

The rearrangement joins TRBV11-2 to TRBJ1-1; the D gene is possibly TRBD1 (5 bases). Germline values: CDR1 SGHAT, CDR2 FQNNGV. CDR3 length equals 15 residues. Trimming took off 4 bases at V and 5 bases at J, with 17 bases between the two ends. CDR3: CASSSKDTGGTEAFF. The CDR3 coding sequence is TGTGCCAGCAGCTCCAAGGACACGGGTGGAACTGAAGCTTTCTTT.

The genes are TRBV11-2 and TRBJ2-1; TRBD2 agrees at 8 bases. J lost 10 bases, V lost 2 bases, and 19 bases had no gene match. Germline V gives CDR1 SGHAT, CDR2 FQNNGV. This CDR3 is 18 amino acids long. The CDR3 bases are TGTGCCAGCAGCTTATTCGTAACTGACGCGGGAGGTCCGGAGGAGCAGTTCTTC. This translates into CASSLFVTDAGGPEEQFF.

CDR3 sequence reads: CSVGQGNNQPQHF. The CDR3 DNA reads TGCAGCGTTGGACAGGGGAATAATCAGCCCCAGCATTTT. The chain employs TRBV29-1 and TRBJ1-5; 8 bases are shared with TRBD1. This CDR3 is built from 13 residues. Germline CDR1 reads SQVTM; CDR2 reads ANQGSEA. Trimming took 4 bases from V and 4 from J; bases not matched to a gene: 3.

V usage is TRBV4-1 and J usage is TRBJ1-2, with TRBD1 as a possible D gene (5 bases). The CDR3 is made up of 14 amino acids. Per the germline V gene, CDR1 is MGHRA and CDR2 is YSYEKL. Deletions cut 1 base from V and 2 bases from J, with 8 bases between. CDR3 residues: CASSQVGGNYGYTF. The CDR3 DNA is TGCGCCAGCAGCCAAGTGGGGGGGAACTATGGCTACACCTTC.